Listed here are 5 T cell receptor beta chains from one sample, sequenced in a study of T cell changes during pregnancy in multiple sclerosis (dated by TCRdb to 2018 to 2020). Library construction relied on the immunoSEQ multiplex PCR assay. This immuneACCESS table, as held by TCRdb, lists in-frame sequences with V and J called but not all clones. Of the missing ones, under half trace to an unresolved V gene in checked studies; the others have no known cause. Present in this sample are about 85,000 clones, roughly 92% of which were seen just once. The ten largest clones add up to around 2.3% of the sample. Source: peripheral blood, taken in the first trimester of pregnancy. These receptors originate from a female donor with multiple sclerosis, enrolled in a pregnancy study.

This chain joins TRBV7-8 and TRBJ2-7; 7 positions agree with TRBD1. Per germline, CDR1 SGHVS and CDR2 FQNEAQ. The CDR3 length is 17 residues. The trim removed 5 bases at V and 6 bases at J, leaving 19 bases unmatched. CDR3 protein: CASSPLPHDRAGGEQYF. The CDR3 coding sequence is TGTGCCAGCAGCCCTCTCCCCCACGACAGGGCAGGCGGCGAGCAGTACTTC.

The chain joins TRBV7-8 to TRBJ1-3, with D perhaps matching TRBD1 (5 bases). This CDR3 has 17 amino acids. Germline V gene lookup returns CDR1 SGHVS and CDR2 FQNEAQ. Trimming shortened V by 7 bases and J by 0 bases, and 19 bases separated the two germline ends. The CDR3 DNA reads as TGTGCCAGCACCCGCCTGGCCGCAACAGGCTCTGGAAACACCATATATTTT. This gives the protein CASTRLAATGSGNTIYF.

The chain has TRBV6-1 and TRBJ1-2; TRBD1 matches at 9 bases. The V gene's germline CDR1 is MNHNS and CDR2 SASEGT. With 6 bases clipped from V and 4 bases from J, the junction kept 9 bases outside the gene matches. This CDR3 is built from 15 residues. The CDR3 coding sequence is TGTGCCAGCAGATTCGGACGGACAGGGGCCTATGGCTACACCTTC. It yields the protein CASRFGRTGAYGYTF.

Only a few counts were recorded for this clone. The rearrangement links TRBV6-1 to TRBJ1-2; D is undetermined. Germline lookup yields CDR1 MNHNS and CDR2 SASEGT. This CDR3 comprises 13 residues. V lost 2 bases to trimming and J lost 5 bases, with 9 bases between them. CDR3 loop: CASSETGWYGYTF. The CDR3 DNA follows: TGTGCCAGCAGTGAAACCGGTTGGTATGGCTACACCTTC.

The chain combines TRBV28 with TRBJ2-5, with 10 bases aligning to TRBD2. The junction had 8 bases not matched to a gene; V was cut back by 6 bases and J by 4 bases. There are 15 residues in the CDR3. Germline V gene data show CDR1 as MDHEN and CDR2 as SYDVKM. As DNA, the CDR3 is TGTGCCAGCAGATTAACGCTAGCGGGAGTAGAGACCCAGTACTTC. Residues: CASRLTLAGVETQYF.